Shown below are 12 T cell receptor beta chains from a single sample sequenced in a study of T cell clones after liver transplantation. Repertoires were generated with immunoSEQ multiplex PCR, while TCRdb's copy carries only in-frame clones and drops some. The sample has around 60,000 clones, about 64% seen once; the top ten hold roughly 15%. Sample: CD4+ T cells from blood, taken before liver transplant. The receptors derive from a human donor who received a liver transplant.

The CDR3 sequence: CASSPTGAGGTIGELFF. For the CDR3, the DNA is TGTGCCAGCAGCCCCACGGGGGCGGGGGGGACCATCGGGGAGCTGTTTTTT. The chain uses TRBV5-4 and TRBJ2-2, with 9 bases lining up with TRBD2. V trimming: 4 bases; J trimming: 7 bases; junction bases outside the gene matches: 14. The V gene's germline CDR1 is SGHNT and CDR2 YYREEE (reference sequence). CDR3 length: 17 residues.

V gene TRBV5-6 combines with J gene TRBJ1-5, with a weak D call TRBD1 (5 bases). CDR1 is SGHDT and CDR2 is YYEEEE in the germline V gene. The CDR3 extends over 14 amino acids. Trimming took 2 bases from V and 5 from J, leaving 11 bases between them. The CDR3 DNA follows: TGTGCCAGCAGCTTTACCGCGGGGGATCAGCCCCAGCATTTT. As protein: CASSFTAGDQPQHF.

The table lists this clone with a few counts. The V gene is TRBV7-3, the J gene TRBJ1-2; 8 nucleotides match TRBD1. There are 15 residues in the CDR3. V gave up 5 bases and J gave up 4 bases; unmatched junction bases: 9. Germline assignment: CDR1 SGHTA and CDR2 FQGTGA. The CDR3 nucleotides are TGTGCCAGCAGCCCGGACAGGGAGAGGGGCTATGGCTACACCTTC. It specifies CASSPDRERGYGYTF. The complete variable domain, with remaining parts taken from reference TRBV7-3 and TRBJ1-2, reads GAGVSQTPSNKVTEKGKYVELRCDPISGHTALYWYRQSLGQGPEFLIYFQGTGAADDSGLPNDRFFAVRPEGSVSTLKIQRTERGDSAVYLCASSPDRERGYGYTFGSGTRLTVV.

This chain connects TRBV5-1 to TRBJ2-7, with D unclear. This CDR3 comprises 14 residues. CDR1 SGHRS and CDR2 YFSETQ come from the germline V gene. The germline V and J ends were trimmed by 0 bases and 2 bases, with 9 bases remaining between them. The CDR3 sequence is CASSLEAGPYEQYF. CDR3 coding DNA: TGCGCCAGCAGCTTGGAGGCAGGCCCCTACGAGCAGTACTTC.

The V gene is TRBV19, the J gene TRBJ1-1; D perhaps matches TRBD1 (5 bases). The CDR3 is 15 residues long. V lost 3 bases and J 1 base, leaving 12 bases between the germline ends. The germline CDR1 and CDR2 sequences are LNHDA and SQIVND (reference sequence). The CDR3 loop is CASSIAGWGNTEAFF. CDR3 coding DNA: TGTGCCAGTAGTATTGCAGGGTGGGGGAACACTGAAGCTTTCTTT.

The V call is TRBV5-1, the J call TRBJ2-6, with no clear D. Trimming left V 0 bases short and J 1 base short, with 8 bases between. The CDR3 extends over 16 amino acids. Germline CDR1 reads SGHRS; CDR2 reads YFSETQ. The CDR3 DNA reads TGCGCCAGCAGCTTGGCTCCAGGTTCTGGGGCCAACGTCCTGACTTTC. It specifies CASSLAPGSGANVLTF.

This chain joins TRBV5-1 and TRBJ2-3, with TRBD1 matching over 9 bases. The CDR3 has 15 residues. Germline values: CDR1 SGHRS, CDR2 YFSETQ. V lost 3 bases and J lost 0; bases outside the gene matches: 2. The CDR3 coding sequence is TGCGCCAGCAGCTCACAGGGGGCTAGCACAGATACGCAGTATTTT. Encoded protein: CASSSQGASTDTQYF.

This rearrangement joins TRBV4-2 to TRBJ1-5, with 10 bases fitting TRBD1. Trimming removed 1 base from V and 2 bases from J; junction bases left unmatched: 11. Germline V gives CDR1 LGHNA, CDR2 YNFKEQ. The CDR3 extends over 19 amino acids. CDR3 region: CASSQVITGTGEGNQPQHF. The CDR3 DNA follows: TGTGCCAGCAGCCAAGTAATCACCGGGACAGGGGAGGGCAATCAGCCCCAGCATTTT.

The genes are TRBV7-2 and TRBJ2-7, with 8 positions matching TRBD1. The CDR3 covers 15 residues. With V trimmed by 5 bases and J by 2 bases, 8 bases remained unmatched. In germline, CDR1 is SGHTA, CDR2 FQGNSA. In nucleotides, the CDR3 is TGTGCCAGCAGCCAAGACAGGGGTCAAACCTACGAGCAGTACTTC. Protein: CASSQDRGQTYEQYF.

This rearrangement joins TRBV11-2 to TRBJ1-5; weak D call: TRBD1 (6 bases). The length of the CDR3 is 16 residues. Trimming shortened V by 1 base and J by 4 bases, and 14 bases separated the two germline ends. Germline values: CDR1 SGHAT, CDR2 FQNNGV. The DNA for the CDR3 is TGTGCCAGCAGCTTAGGCGGGTCACAGGGAAATCAGCCCCAGCATTTT. This translates into CASSLGGSQGNQPQHF.

Only a few counts were recorded for this clone. The CDR3 loop reads CASGLAEETQYF. In DNA, the CDR3 is TGTGCCAGTGGGCTAGCGGAAGAGACCCAGTACTTC. V gene TRBV19 combines with J gene TRBJ2-5; 7 nucleotides align to TRBD2. Germline-derived CDR1 and CDR2 are LNHDA and SQIVND (reference sequence). V was clipped by 8 bases and J by 3 bases; unmatched bases: 3. The CDR3 sequence is 12 residues long.

The rearrangement links TRBV7-9 to TRBJ2-3; D remains unclear. Per the germline V gene, CDR1 is SEHNR and CDR2 is FQNEAQ (reference sequence). The germline V and J ends were trimmed by 7 bases and 1 base, with 6 bases remaining between them. The CDR3 runs to 12 residues. CDR3: CASNSRTDTQYF. In DNA, the CDR3 is TGTGCCAGCAACTCCCGCACAGATACGCAGTATTTT.